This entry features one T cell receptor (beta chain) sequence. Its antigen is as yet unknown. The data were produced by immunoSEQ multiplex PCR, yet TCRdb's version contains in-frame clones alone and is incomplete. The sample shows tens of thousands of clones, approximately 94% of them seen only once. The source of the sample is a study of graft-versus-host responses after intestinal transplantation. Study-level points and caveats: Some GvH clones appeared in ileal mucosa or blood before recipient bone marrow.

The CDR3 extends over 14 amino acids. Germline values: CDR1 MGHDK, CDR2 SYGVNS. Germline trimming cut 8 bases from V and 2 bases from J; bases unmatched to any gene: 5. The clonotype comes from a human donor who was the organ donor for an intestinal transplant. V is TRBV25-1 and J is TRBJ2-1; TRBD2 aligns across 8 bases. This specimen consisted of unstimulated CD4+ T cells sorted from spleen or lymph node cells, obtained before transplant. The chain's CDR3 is CASSGSGAYNEQFF. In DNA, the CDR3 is TGTGCCAGCTCCGGTAGCGGGGCCTACAATGAGCAGTTCTTC.